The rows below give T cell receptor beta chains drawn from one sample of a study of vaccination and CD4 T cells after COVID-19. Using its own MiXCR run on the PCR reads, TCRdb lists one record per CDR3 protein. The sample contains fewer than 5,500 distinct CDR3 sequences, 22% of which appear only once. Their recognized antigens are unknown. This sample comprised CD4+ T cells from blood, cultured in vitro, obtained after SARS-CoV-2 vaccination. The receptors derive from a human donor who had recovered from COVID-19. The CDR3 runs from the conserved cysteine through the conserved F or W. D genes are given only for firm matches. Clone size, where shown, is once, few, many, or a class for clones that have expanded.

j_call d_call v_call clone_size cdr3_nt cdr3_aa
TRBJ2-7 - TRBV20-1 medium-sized TGCAGTGCTAGACTGGAGGGGGGGCCCAACTACGAGCAGTACTTC CSARLEGGPNYEQYF
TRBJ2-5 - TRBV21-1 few TGTGCCAGCCAGGAGAGGACAGGAGAAGAGACCCAGTACTTC CASQERTGEETQYF
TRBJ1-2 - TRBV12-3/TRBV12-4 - TGTGCCAGCAGTCGGAGGGAAGGGGAGGGAAACTATGGCTACACCTTC CASSRREGEGNYGYTF
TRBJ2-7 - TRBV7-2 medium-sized TGTGCCAGCAAGGTAACAGGGTCTTACGAGCAGTACTTC CASKVTGSYEQYF
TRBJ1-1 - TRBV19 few TGTGCCAGTACGGTGGGTACCATGAACACTGAAGCTTTCTTT CASTVGTMNTEAFF
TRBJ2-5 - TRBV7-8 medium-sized TGTGCCAGCAGCTTACGGTTGGCAGAGACCCAGTACTTC CASSLRLAETQYF
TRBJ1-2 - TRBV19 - TGTGCCAGTAGTATCCTCAACAGGGATAACTATGGCTACACCTTC CASSILNRDNYGYTF
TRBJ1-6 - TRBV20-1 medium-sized TGCAGTGCTGGCGGGGGAGCGCTGGATTCACCCCTCCACTTT CSAGGGALDSPLHF
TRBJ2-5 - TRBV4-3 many TGCGCCAGCAGCCAAGTCTTTCTGGGTCGGGAGACCCAGTACTTC CASSQVFLGRETQYF
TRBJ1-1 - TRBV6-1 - TGTGCCAGCAGGAGCAGATCCAGACTCTGGGCTTTCTTT CASRSRSRLWAFF
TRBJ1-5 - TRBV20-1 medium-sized TGCAGTGCTAGTGGGCAGGGAGACAATCAGCCCCAGCATTTT CSASGQGDNQPQHF
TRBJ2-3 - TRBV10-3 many TGTGCCATCAGGGGGAACTTCCCCACAGATACGCAGTATTTT CAIRGNFPTDTQYF
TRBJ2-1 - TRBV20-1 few TGCAGTGCTAGCTACAACAATGAGCAGTTCTTC CSASYNNEQFF
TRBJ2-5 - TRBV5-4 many TGTGCCAGCAGCTTGACGAACAGGGCTCGAGAGACCCAGTACTTC CASSLTNRARETQYF
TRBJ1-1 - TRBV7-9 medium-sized TGTGCCAGCAGCTTAGCGACGCCGTACTCTGAAGCTTTCTTT CASSLATPYSEAFF
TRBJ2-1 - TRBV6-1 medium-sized TGTGCCAGCAGCCCGGGCGGGATGGGTGAGCAGTTCTTC CASSPGGMGEQFF
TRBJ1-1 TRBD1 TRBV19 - TGTGCCAGTAGTCACAGGGGGGTGGCTGAAGCTTTCTTT CASSHRGVAEAFF
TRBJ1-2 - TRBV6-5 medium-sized TGTGCCAGCAGTCACTCACCGGGAAACTATGGCTACACCTTC CASSHSPGNYGYTF
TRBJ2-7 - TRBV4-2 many TGTGCCAGCAGCCAGGCTGCTGGGGGCCTTACCTACGAGCAGTACTTC CASSQAAGGLTYEQYF
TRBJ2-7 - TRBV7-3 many TGTGCCAGCTATAGTGGACGGCAGGGGGGCAACGAGCAGTACTTC CASYSGRQGGNEQYF
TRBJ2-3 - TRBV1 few TGCACCAGCAGCGGAACAGTTGCAGATACGCAGTATTTT CTSSGTVADTQYF
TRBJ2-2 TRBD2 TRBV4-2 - TGTGCCAGCAGCTCCGGCGGGCTAGCGGACACCGGGGAGCTGTTTTTT CASSSGGLADTGELFF
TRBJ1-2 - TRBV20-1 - TGCAGTGCTAGAGGTTCTCTTTATAACTATGGCTACACCTTC CSARGSLYNYGYTF
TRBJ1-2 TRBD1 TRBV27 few TGTGCCAGCAGTTCATACTCCGGGACAGGGAAGTCGGTCTATGGCTACACCTTC CASSSYSGTGKSVYGYTF
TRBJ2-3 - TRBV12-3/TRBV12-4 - TGTGCCAGCACCTCTAGAGGCACAGATACGCAGTATTTT CASTSRGTDTQYF
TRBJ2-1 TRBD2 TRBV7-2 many TGTGCCAGCAGCTCACGTGGGCGGGGGGGTCCATACAATGAGCAGTTCTTC CASSSRGRGGPYNEQFF
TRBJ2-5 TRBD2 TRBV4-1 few TGCGCCAGCAGGCCTCTGGCGGGGGGAGGGACCCAGTACTTC CASRPLAGGGTQYF
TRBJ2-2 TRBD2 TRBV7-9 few TGTGCCAGCAACACGGGGACTACGGTAGCCGGGGAGCTGTTTTTT CASNTGTTVAGELFF
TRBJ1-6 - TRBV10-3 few TGTGCCATCAGTGGGTTCAGGAACGAGGCACTCCACTTT CAISGFRNEALHF
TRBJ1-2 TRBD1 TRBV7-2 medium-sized TGTGCCAGCGGGGCAGGGGGCTCTAACTATGGCTACACCTTC CASGAGGSNYGYTF
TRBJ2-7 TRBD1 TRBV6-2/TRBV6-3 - TGTGCCAGCGCTAACGGGGACAGGGTTCTTGACGAGCAGTACTTC CASANGDRVLDEQYF
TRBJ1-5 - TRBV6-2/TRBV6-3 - TGTGCCAGCAGTTACGATGAGGGGACTCAGCCCCAGCATTTT CASSYDEGTQPQHF
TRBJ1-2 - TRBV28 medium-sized TGTGCCAGCAGTTTATCATGGGGAGGCTACACCTTC CASSLSWGGYTF
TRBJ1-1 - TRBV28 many TGTGCCAGCAGTTTGAGCAGCAGTATAGCTTTCTTT CASSLSSSIAFF
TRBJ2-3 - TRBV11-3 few TGTGCCAGCATCAACGGGCCTGGCACAGATACGCAGTATTTT CASINGPGTDTQYF
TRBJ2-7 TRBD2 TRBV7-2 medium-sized TGTGCCAGCAGCCGGGAGGGGAACGAGCAGTACTTC CASSREGNEQYF
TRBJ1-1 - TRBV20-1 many TGCAGTGCTGAGCCGGGGCAGGCTGAAGCTTTCTTT CSAEPGQAEAFF
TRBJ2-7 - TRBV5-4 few TGTGCCAGCAGCTTGGGGATGGAGACCTACGAGCAGTACTTC CASSLGMETYEQYF
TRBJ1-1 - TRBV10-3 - TGTGCCATCAGTGAGTCCGGCACTCCCTTGAACACTGAAGCTTTCTTT CAISESGTPLNTEAFF
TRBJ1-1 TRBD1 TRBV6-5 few TGTGCCAGCAGTTACCGAGAGACAGGGGGCTCGAACACTGAAGCTTTCTTT CASSYRETGGSNTEAFF